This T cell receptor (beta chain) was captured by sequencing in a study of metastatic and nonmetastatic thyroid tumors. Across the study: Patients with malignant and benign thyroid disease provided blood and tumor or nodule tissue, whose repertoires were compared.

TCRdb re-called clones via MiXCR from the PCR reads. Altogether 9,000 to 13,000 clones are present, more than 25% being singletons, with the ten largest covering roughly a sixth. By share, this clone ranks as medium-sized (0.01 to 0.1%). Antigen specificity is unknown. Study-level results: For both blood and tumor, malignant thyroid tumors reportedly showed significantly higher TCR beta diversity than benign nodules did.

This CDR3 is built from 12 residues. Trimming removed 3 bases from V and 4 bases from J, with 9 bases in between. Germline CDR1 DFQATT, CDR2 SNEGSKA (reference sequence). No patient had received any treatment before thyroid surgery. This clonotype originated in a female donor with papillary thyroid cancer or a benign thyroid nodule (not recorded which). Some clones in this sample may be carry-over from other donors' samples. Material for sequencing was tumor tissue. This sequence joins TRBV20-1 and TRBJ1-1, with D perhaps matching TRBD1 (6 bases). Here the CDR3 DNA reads TGCAGTGCTAGTCCCAGGGGCACTGAAGCTTTCTTT. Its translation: CSASPRGTEAFF.